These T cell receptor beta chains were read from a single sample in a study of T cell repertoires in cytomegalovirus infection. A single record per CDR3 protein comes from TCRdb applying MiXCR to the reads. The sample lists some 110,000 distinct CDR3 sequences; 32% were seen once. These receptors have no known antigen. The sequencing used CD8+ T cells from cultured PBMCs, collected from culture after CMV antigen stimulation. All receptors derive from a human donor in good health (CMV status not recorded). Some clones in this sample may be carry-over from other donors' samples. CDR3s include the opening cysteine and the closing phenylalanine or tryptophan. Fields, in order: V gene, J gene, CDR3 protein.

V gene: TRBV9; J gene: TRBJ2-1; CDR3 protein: CASSVDSANEQFF
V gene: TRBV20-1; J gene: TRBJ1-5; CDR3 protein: CSARTASGQGDQPQHF
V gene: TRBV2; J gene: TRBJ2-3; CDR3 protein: CASKGGGTDTQYF
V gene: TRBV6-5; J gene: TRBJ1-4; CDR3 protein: CARGVTVSIGVTNEKLFF
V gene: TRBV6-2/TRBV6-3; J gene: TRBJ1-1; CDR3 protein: CASSYTSEDGNTEAFF
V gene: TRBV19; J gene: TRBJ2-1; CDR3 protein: CASSIGQGWRNEQFF
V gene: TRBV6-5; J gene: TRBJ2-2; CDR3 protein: CASSHRQNGELFF
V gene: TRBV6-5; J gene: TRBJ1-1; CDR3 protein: CASIRFYAEAFF
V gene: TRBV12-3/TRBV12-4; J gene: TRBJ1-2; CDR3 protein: CASSLLQGFDYGYTF
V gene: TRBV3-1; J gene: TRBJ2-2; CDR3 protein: CASRVGHRANTGELFF
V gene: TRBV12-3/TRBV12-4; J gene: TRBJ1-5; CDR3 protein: CASSKATEGMEPQHF
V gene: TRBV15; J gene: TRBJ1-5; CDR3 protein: CATSREGLGGEGVRSNQPQHF
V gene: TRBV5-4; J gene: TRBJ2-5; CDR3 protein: CASSLDRARDQYF
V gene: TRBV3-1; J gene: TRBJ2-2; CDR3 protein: CASSQDRAIAGELFF
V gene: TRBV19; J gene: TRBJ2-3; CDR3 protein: CASNQGTGYDTQYF
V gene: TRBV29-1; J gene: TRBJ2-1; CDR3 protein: CSVEVGGGSEQFF
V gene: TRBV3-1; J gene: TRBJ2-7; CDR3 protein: CASSQGLNSYEQYF
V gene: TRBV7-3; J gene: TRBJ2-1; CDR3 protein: CASSLLAGPTEQFF
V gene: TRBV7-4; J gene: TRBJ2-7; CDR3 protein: CASSLYSGGPAYEQYF
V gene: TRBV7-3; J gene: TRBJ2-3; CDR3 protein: CASSSAGGSTDTQYF
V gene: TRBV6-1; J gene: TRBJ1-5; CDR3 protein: CASSGPRTQHF
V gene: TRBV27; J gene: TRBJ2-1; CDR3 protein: CASSLSGGGVNNEQFF
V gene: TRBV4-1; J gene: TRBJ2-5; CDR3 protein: CASSQVSAPKETQYF
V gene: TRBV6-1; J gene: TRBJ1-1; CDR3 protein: CASTEEAGVNTEAFF
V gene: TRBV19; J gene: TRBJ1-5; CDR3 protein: CASSPPRGVGQPQHF
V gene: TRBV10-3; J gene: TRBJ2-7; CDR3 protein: CAISDRDGSYEQYF
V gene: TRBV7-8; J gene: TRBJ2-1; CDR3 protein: CASSRTGVIPSDEQFF
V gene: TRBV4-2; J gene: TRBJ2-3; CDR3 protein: CASSQVPSVSTDTQYF
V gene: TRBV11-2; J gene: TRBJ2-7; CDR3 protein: CASSGRGQPYEQYF
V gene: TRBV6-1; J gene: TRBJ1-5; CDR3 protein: CASNLEEGGIQPQHF
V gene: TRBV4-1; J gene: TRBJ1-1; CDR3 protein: CASSQEGAGTEAFF
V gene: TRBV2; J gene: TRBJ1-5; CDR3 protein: CASSEYRSNQPQHF
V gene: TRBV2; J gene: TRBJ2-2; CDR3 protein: CASSPIISTGELFF
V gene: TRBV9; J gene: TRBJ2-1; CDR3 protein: CASSPHIGDNEQFF
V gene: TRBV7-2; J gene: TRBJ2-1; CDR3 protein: CASSFGQNEQFF
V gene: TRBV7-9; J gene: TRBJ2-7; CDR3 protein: CASSLDITGYEQYF
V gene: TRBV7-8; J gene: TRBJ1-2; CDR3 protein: CASSLAPTVGGYTF
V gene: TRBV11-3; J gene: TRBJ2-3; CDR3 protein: CASSPTSGGRTDTQYF
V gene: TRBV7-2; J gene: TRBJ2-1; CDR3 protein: CASSLGLAGGPSYNEQFF
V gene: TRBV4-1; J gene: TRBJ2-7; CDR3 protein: CASSIGQGTPYEQYF